This T cell receptor (beta chain) appears in the sequencing data of a study of blood T cells in healthy people across ages. Study-wide results and limits: For the donors, CMV status was unknown and possibly confounded expanded clonotype changes. Long-lived donors exceeded aged donors in naive CD4+ cells and diversity. Estimated diversity that came from one million T cells was considered an underestimate.

The authors ran a second PCR of about 6 to 11 cycles using a sample-barcoded 5' primer and a J-beta primer mix. From the 5' RACE reads, TCRdb called clonotypes with MiXCR, one entry per CDR3 protein. Of about 940,000 distinct CDR3 sequences in the sample, roughly 50% were seen once. A word on this clonotype: Its specificity is not known.

Deletions cut 3 bases from V and 0 bases from J, with 6 bases between. The CDR3 consists of 13 residues. In germline, CDR1 is ENHRY, CDR2 SYGVKD. This receptor was obtained from a young man in good health. The chain employs TRBV10-3 and TRBJ2-7; D gene unclear. Sequencing was done on a sample of blood. CDR3 sequence reads: CAISDGPSYEQYF. CDR3 nucleotides: TGTGCCATCAGTGATGGGCCCTCCTACGAGCAGTACTTC.